This record covers a single TCR beta chain. Its cognate antigen is unknown. The data stem from a study of response to subunit inactivated influenza vaccine. Notes on the study in general: After each seasonal influenza vaccination, few new T cells are recruited, the authors suggested.

Trimming pared 4 bases from V and 7 bases from J, leaving 19 bases between. Germline V gene lookup returns CDR1 SGHDN and CDR2 FVKESK. The CDR3 spans 16 residues. Via MiXCR, TCRdb re-called the RT-PCR reads, giving one row per CDR3 protein. The sample shows about 520,000 distinct CDR3 sequences, around 25% of them seen only once. The sequence was obtained from a man in his fifties who received an inactivated influenza vaccine. This chain connects TRBV14 to TRBJ2-2; unclear D gene. The source was CD4+ T cells sorted from PBMCs, collected 4 to 6 days after vaccination. The CDR3 DNA reads TGTGCCAGCAGCCCGCTCGATTTACCCCGCGGCGGGGAGCTGTTTTTT. It codes for CASSPLDLPRGGELFF.